What follows are 27 T cell receptor beta chains derived from one specimen sequenced in a study of T cells in Graves' hyperthyroidism and ophthalmopathy. The TCR beta CDR3 regions underwent amplification using RNA transcripts as the source. The HTBI primer set drove a first-round RT-PCR of the TCR CDR3. One entry per CDR3 protein results from TCRdb running MiXCR on the multiplex PCR reads. The data contain about 700,000 distinct CDR3 sequences, 45% of them seen just once; the ten biggest clones take up less than 8.5%. Sequences were obtained from peripheral blood or thyroid tissue (not recorded which). These receptors originate from an adult man with Graves' disease, either hyperthyroidism or ophthalmopathy (not recorded which).

This clonotype was picked up a small number of times. The genes are TRBV24-1 and TRBJ2-3; 8 bases are shared with TRBD1. J was trimmed by 4 bases and V by 4 bases; bases with no gene match: 9. Per germline, CDR1 KGHDR and CDR2 SFDVKD. The CDR3 has 16 amino acids. CDR3 sequence (DNA): TGTGCCACCAGTGACAGACAGGGGATCGCATCAGATACGCAGTATTTT. Protein: CATSDRQGIASDTQYF.

The genes are TRBV7-9 and TRBJ1-2; 11 nucleotides match TRBD1. V lost 8 bases, J lost 2 bases, and 1 base stayed unmatched. Germline-derived CDR1 and CDR2 are SEHNR and FQNEAQ (reference sequence). The CDR3 is 13 amino acids. In DNA, the CDR3 is TGTGCCAGCGGACAGGGGGCGAACTATGGCTACACCTTC. Translation: CASGQGANYGYTF.

This clonotype was counted at least ten times. V is TRBV7-9 and J is TRBJ2-5, with a tentative D call TRBD1 (5 bases). The CDR3 length is 14 residues. Germline loops: CDR1 SEHNR, CDR2 FQNEAQ (reference sequence). Trimming left V 3 bases short and J 6 bases short, with 14 bases between. The CDR3 nucleotides are TGTGCCAGCAGCTTGTCTCAGGGCGCGCAGACCCAGTACTTC. It codes for CASSLSQGAQTQYF.

Many counts were recorded for this clonotype. A read error may produce the germline difference seen at one junction end. The rearrangement links TRBV5-1 to TRBJ2-7, with D uncertain. The CDR3 runs 13 residues. Germline V CDR1 and CDR2: SGHRS, YFSETQ. The CDR3: CASSLLGSYEQYF. The CDR3 DNA is TGTGCCAGCAGCTTACTGGGTTCCTACGAGCAGTACTTC.

The V gene is TRBV20-1, the J gene TRBJ2-7, with 10 positions matching TRBD2. CDR3 length: 15 residues. V dropped 5 bases and J dropped 2; count of bases not matched to a gene: 9. Germline V gives CDR1 DFQATT, CDR2 SNEGSKA (reference sequence). The CDR3: CSAGRTSGMTYEQYF. CDR3 coding DNA: TGCAGTGCTGGGAGGACTAGCGGAATGACCTACGAGCAGTACTTC.

This clonotype has only a few counts. This chain connects TRBV5-5 to TRBJ1-5; D gene unclear. Germline V gene data show CDR1 as SGHKS and CDR2 as YYEKEE (reference sequence). CDR3 length: 15 residues. V was clipped by 0 bases and J by 7 bases, with 14 bases between them. The CDR3 region is CASSLGSQKRQPQHF. DNA of the CDR3: TGTGCCAGCAGCTTGGGGTCTCAAAAACGCCAGCCCCAGCATTTT.

This clonotype showed up just a few times. The chain uses TRBV7-8 and TRBJ1-4; D gene uncertain. V gave up 2 bases and J gave up 0 bases, with 7 bases separating them. From germline, CDR1 is SGHVS and CDR2 FQNEAQ. This CDR3 contains 15 residues. The CDR3 reads CASSLLGTTNEKLFF. The CDR3 bases are TGTGCCAGCAGCTTACTCGGGACAACTAATGAAAAACTGTTTTTT.

This clonotype was counted a few times. CDR3 in DNA: TGTGCCAGTAGCGTAAAGGGTAACTACGAGCAGTACTTC. It codes for CASSVKGNYEQYF. The genes are TRBV19 and TRBJ2-7; D is unresolved. Germline V gives CDR1 LNHDA, CDR2 SQIVND (reference sequence). The CDR3 is made up of 13 amino acids. V gave up 6 bases and J gave up 3 bases, with 12 bases separating them.

The chain combines TRBV7-2 with TRBJ2-5, with TRBD2 as a possible D gene (5 bases). The CDR3 is 13 residues long. CDR1 is SGHTA, CDR2 FQGNSA, per germline. Trimming removed 3 bases from V and 6 bases from J, with 11 bases in between. The CDR3 DNA follows: TGTGCCAGCAGCTTCCGGGGTCAGCAGACCCAGTACTTC. This encodes CASSFRGQQTQYF.

V is TRBV29-1 and J is TRBJ1-2; D gene unclear. Germline-derived CDR1 and CDR2 are SQVTM and ANQGSEA. The CDR3 has 11 amino acids. Trimming shortened V by 4 bases and J by 7 bases, and 10 bases separated the two germline ends. This CDR3 reads CSVVFVLGYTF. In DNA form, the CDR3 reads TGCAGCGTTGTGTTCGTCCTTGGCTACACCTTC.

This clonotype was counted many times. The rearrangement links TRBV12-3 or TRBV12-4 to TRBJ1-6; tentative D call: TRBD1 (6 bases). V was trimmed by 6 bases and J by 7 bases, leaving 10 bases between them. The CDR3 extends over 13 amino acids. For the CDR3, the DNA is TGTGCCAGCAGCTTTCAGGGGAATTCACCCCTCCACTTT. This encodes CASSFQGNSPLHF.

This clonotype has more than one count but fewer than ten. The chain uses TRBV14 and TRBJ2-7; perhaps TRBD1 as D (5 bases). The CDR3 has 14 residues. V was trimmed by 0 bases and J by 1 base, leaving 7 bases between them. Germline-derived CDR1 and CDR2 are SGHDN and FVKESK. Here the CDR3 DNA reads TGTGCCAGCAGCCAAGAGCGACAGTCCTACGAGCAGTACTTC. As protein: CASSQERQSYEQYF. The whole variable domain, filled in from reference TRBV14 and TRBJ2-7, reads EAGVTQFPSHSVIEKGQTVTLRCDPISGHDNLYWYRRVMGKEIKFLLHFVKESKQDESGMPNNRFLAERTGGTYSTLKVQPAELEDSGVYFCASSQERQSYEQYFGPGTRLTVT.

This clonotype came up many times. The V call is TRBV29-1, the J call TRBJ1-5, with 8 positions matching TRBD1. The V gene's germline CDR1 is SQVTM and CDR2 ANQGSEA. The CDR3 extends over 14 amino acids. The V and J ends lost 4 bases and 6 bases, in that order; junction bases with no gene match: 8. CDR3 nucleotide sequence: TGCAGCGTTGGAGCCGGGACAGGATCTCAGCCCCAGCATTTT. Protein: CSVGAGTGSQPQHF.

CDR3 protein: CASSVGVSQPQYF. The CDR3 DNA is TGTGCCAGCAGCGTAGGGGTTAGCCAGCCCCAGTACTTC. V usage is TRBV11-2 and J usage is TRBJ2-5, with D possibly TRBD1 on 5 matching bases. Trimming left V 5 bases short and J 9 bases short, with 16 bases between. Germline CDR1 is SGHAT and CDR2 is FQNNGV. This CDR3 has 13 residues.

This sequence joins TRBV14 and TRBJ1-1; TRBD1 aligns across 7 bases. V dropped 1 base and J dropped 1; count of bases not matched to a gene: 3. Germline V CDR1 and CDR2: SGHDN, FVKESK. The CDR3 runs to 15 residues. DNA for the CDR3: TGTGCCAGCAGCCAAGCGCACAGGGGGAACACTGAAGCTTTCTTT. Amino acids: CASSQAHRGNTEAFF.

A few counts support this clonotype. The V call is TRBV5-6, the J call TRBJ1-6; tentative D call: TRBD1 (6 bases). Trimming removed 0 bases from V and 5 bases from J, with 9 bases in between. Germline V gene data show CDR1 as SGHDT and CDR2 as YYEEEE. The CDR3 runs 15 residues. This chain's CDR3 is CASSLEQGDNSPLHF. In DNA form, the CDR3 reads TGTGCCAGCAGCTTGGAACAGGGTGATAATTCACCCCTCCACTTT.

The chain combines TRBV10-3 with TRBJ1-5, with TRBD1 matching 7 bases. Germline CDR1 is ENHRY and CDR2 is SYGVKD. Trimming at V came to 3 bases and at J to 5 bases, leaving 7 bases not matched to a gene. The CDR3 loop spans 15 amino acids. Here the CDR3 DNA reads TGTGCCATCAGTGATACGACAGGGATACATCAGCCCCAGCATTTT. Encoded protein: CAISDTTGIHQPQHF.

This clonotype was detected ten times or more. The chain joins TRBV20-1 to TRBJ1-5; 10 positions match TRBD1. CDR1 and CDR2 from the germline V gene are DFQATT and SNEGSKA (reference sequence). This CDR3 region has 14 residues. Germline trimming cut 2 bases from V and 5 bases from J; bases unmatched to any gene: 3. The CDR3 loop reads CSARHGTGDQPQHF. The DNA of the CDR3 is TGCAGTGCTAGACATGGGACAGGGGATCAGCCCCAGCATTTT.

This clonotype has just a few counts. The V call is TRBV6-1, the J call TRBJ1-5, with D possibly matching TRBD1 (5 bases). CDR1 and CDR2 from the germline V gene are MNHNS and SASEGT. The CDR3 consists of 14 residues. V was cut by 6 bases and J by 6 bases, with 15 bases left in between. This CDR3 is CASRDKGWIQPQHF. In DNA, the CDR3 is TGTGCCAGCAGGGACAAAGGGTGGATTCAGCCCCAGCATTTT.

The V call is TRBV7-2, the J call TRBJ1-1, with a weak D call TRBD1 (6 bases). Germline CDR1 reads SGHTA; CDR2 reads FQGNSA. V was trimmed by 9 bases and J by 4 bases, leaving 27 bases between them. There are 17 residues in the CDR3. The CDR3 DNA follows: TGTGCCAGTAGTATAGGGGGAAGGGCAGGGCCCGGCACTGAAGCTTTCTTT. The encoded protein is CASSIGGRAGPGTEAFF.

This chain links TRBV24-1 with TRBJ1-1; no reliable D call. CDR3 size: 13 residues. V lost 9 bases and J 3 bases, leaving 13 bases between the germline ends. Germline V lookup: CDR1 KGHDR, CDR2 SFDVKD. CDR3 coding DNA: TGTGCCACCTCACTGCGTGGGGACACTGAAGCTTTCTTT. Translated: CATSLRGDTEAFF.

This clonotype was observed many times. This chain connects TRBV12-3 or TRBV12-4 to TRBJ1-6; no firm D call. The CDR3 loop spans 13 amino acids. Deletions cut 3 bases from V and 10 bases from J, with 10 bases between. CDR3 sequence reads: CASSFHGESPLHF. CDR3 nucleotide sequence: TGTGCCAGCAGTTTTCATGGGGAGTCACCCCTCCACTTT.

The chain is built from TRBV2 and TRBJ1-2; 10 bases are a match to TRBD1. V was pared by 1 base and J by 4 bases, with 3 bases of the junction left unmatched. Germline lookup yields CDR1 SNHLY and CDR2 FYNNEI. This CDR3 is built from 15 residues. The CDR3 DNA reads TGTGCCAGCAGTGAAGGGACAGGGGGAATCTATGGCTACACCTTC. Translation gives CASSEGTGGIYGYTF.

A few counts support this clonotype. The V and J genes are TRBV29-1 and TRBJ1-2; D perhaps matches TRBD1 (5 bases). Per germline, CDR1 SQVTM and CDR2 ANQGSEA. V was clipped by 8 bases and J by 2 bases, with 15 bases between them. This CDR3 comprises 13 residues. In DNA form, the CDR3 reads TGCAGCTCAGAAGCCGGGGGGAACTATGGCTACACCTTC. This gives the protein CSSEAGGNYGYTF. Using reference TRBV29-1 and TRBJ1-2 for the parts outside the CDR3, the full variable domain is SAVISQKPSRDICQRGTSLTIQCQVDSQVTMMFWYRQQPGQSLTLIATANQGSEATYESGFVIDKFPISRPNLTFSTLTVSNMSPEDSSIYLCSSEAGGNYGYTFGSGTRLTVV.

This clonotype appeared a few times. The rearrangement links TRBV7-9 to TRBJ2-2, with D tentatively TRBD1 (6 bases). The germline gives CDR1 SEHNR, CDR2 FQNEAQ (reference sequence). The length of the CDR3 is 16 residues. V lost 3 bases and J 6 bases, leaving 17 bases between the germline ends. This chain's CDR3 is CASSFPTGHSPGELFF. The CDR3 DNA reads TGTGCCAGCAGCTTTCCGACGGGACATTCCCCCGGGGAGCTGTTTTTT.

This clonotype was counted between two and nine times. The V gene is TRBV7-2, the J gene TRBJ2-5; D gene unclear. V gave up 7 bases and J gave up 2 bases, with 11 bases separating them. This CDR3 is built from 13 residues. Germline assignment: CDR1 SGHTA and CDR2 FQGNSA. Written as DNA, the CDR3 is TGTGCCAGCACGACGAGGATTCAAGAGACCCAGTACTTC. It yields the protein CASTTRIQETQYF. The full variable domain, in which reference TRBV7-2 and TRBJ2-5 provide the parts outside the CDR3, is GAGVSQSPSNKVTEKGKDVELRCDPISGHTALYWYRQSLGQGLEFLIYFQGNSAPDKSGLPSDRFSAERTGGSVSTLTIQRTQQEDSAVYLCASTTRIQETQYFGPGTRLLVL.

The chain employs TRBV10-3 and TRBJ1-6; possibly TRBD1 for D (6 bases). Germline V gives CDR1 ENHRY, CDR2 SYGVKD. The length of the CDR3 is 14 residues. V was clipped by 7 bases and J by 14 bases, with 21 bases between them. This CDR3 is CAINGGQGLISLHF. In DNA form, the CDR3 reads TGTGCCATCAATGGGGGCCAGGGACTTATTTCCCTCCACTTT.